This T cell receptor beta chain was captured by sequencing in a study of blood T cell repertoires in COVID-19 (dated by TCRdb to the early 2020s). About the investigation overall: Collaborator samples came from the United States, Italy and Spain and covered acute and convalescent phases of COVID-19. The repertoires were released in a freely available public database meant as a resource for research on the immune response to SARS-CoV-2. Deeply sampled blood TCRbeta repertoires from subjects exposed to, actively infected with, or recovered from COVID-19 were included in the dataset. The sample metadata nearly always contained a de-identified subject ID, COVID-19 status, age in years and sex. Where available, HLA class I and class II types were taken from metadata supplied by the sample provider and were not determined by assay-based typing. Samples came from the ongoing ImmuneRACE study (first 160 participants) plus 1,254 subjects from 6 global collaborators. The material from the prospective study consisted of cDNA or gDNA derived from T cells, B-cell-depleted T cells, or PBMCs. What the work shows at the level of the full study, not this receptor alone: Clinical and demographic metadata were provided uncurated, with the amount varying by source and participant.

About this clone: The clone's antigen remains unknown. No clone much larger than this one lies a single base away; base qualities are absent.

Taken from the germline V gene (reference sequence), the CDR1 and CDR2 loops are MNHEY and SMNVEV. Taken from cysteine to phenylalanine, the CDR3 has 12 residues. CDR3 DNA is the only sequence kept; it has 36 bases, read in frame from the first base. V is cut by 5 bases and J by 3 bases, and the space between the germline ends is 5 bases. Participants in the prospective study were enrolled through a virtual design, were aged roughly 18 to 90 years, and lived in roughly 24 United States geographic areas. In the prospective study, participants were assigned to cohorts based on the clinical history participants reported in a screening survey and a study questionnaire. Mobile phlebotomists in the prospective study collected whole blood, serum and a nasopharyngeal or oropharyngeal swab from every participant. Participants in the prospective study had the option to provide additional blood draws and questionnaires over a roughly 2-month period. Prospective study blood samples were shipped either frozen or at room temperature before DNA extraction.

TCRbeta CDR3 regions were amplified from genomic DNA using the immunoSEQ Assay, a bias-controlled multiplex PCR. As for the original processing: The number of nucleated cells in each sample was estimated from the amplification of reference gene primers within the assay. To quantify the absolute abundance of each unique TCRbeta CDR3 rearrangement, sequence reads were collapsed and filtered. For each sample, productive Simpson clonality was calculated as the square root of Simpson's diversity index across productive rearrangements. TCRdb mirrors the immuneACCESS table, restricted to in-frame sequences. Some clones are absent from its copies; in checked studies, under half trace to an unresolved V gene, and the reason for the others is unknown. V, J and clone size are those of that table, while D and trimming were read from the DNA. The sample table lists under 200,000 clones, about 82% of them with a count of one. Jointly, the top ten make up 4.5% to 7% of the sample.

The TCR originated in a middle-aged man with acute COVID-19. The chain employs TRBV27 and TRBJ1-5, with no confidently assigned D gene. The sequenced sample consisted of PBMCs or T cells enriched from blood (not recorded which). CDR3 reads: CASSNNNQPQHF. The DNA reads TGTGCCAGCAGTAACAACAATCAGCCCCAGCATTTT.